This record concerns one T cell receptor (beta chain) sequence. Original data processing: Nucleated cell number was recorded as an estimate derived from reference gene primer amplification. Repertoires were generated with immunoSEQ multiplex PCR, while TCRdb's copy carries only in-frame clones and drops some. V and J calls and clone size follow that table, whereas D and trimming were derived from the DNA. The sample shows around 470,000 clones, about 90% of them seen only once. Trimming took 2 bases from V and 8 from J; bases not matched to a gene: 9. The germline gives CDR1 MDHEN, CDR2 SYDVKM. The CDR3 has 15 amino acids. Those who participated ranged in age from about 18 to 95 years and resided in some 24 US areas. Cohort placement rested on clinical history that participants reported themselves. Donors in Cohort 3 who had recovered were those with two negative PCRs, healthcare professional clearance, or resolution of their symptoms.

The data are from a study of blood T cell repertoires in COVID-19. The source is a man aged 18 to 29 who had recovered from COVID-19. The sample taken for sequencing was PBMCs or T cells enriched from blood (not recorded which). The chain links TRBV28 to TRBJ2-1; 7 nucleotides match TRBD2. For the CDR3, the DNA is TGTGCCAGCAGTTTAGGGAGGGCTCGCGACGATGAGCAGTTCTTC. It encodes CASSLGRARDDEQFF.